These 10 T cell receptor beta chains originate from one sample sequenced in a study of T cell responses to AZD1222 COVID-19 vaccine. TCRdb keeps only in-frame clones here, not all; method: immunoSEQ multiplex PCR. Here the sample spans approximately 190,000 clones, around 93% being singletons. The specimen was peripheral blood, collected on day 0 of AZD1222 vaccination. The origin of the receptors is an adult in good health.

This clone was seen only a few times. The chain carries TRBV24-1 and TRBJ2-7; D is uncertain. The CDR3 has 10 amino acids. Germline-derived CDR1 and CDR2 are KGHDR and SFDVKD. V lost 5 bases, J lost 6 bases, and 4 bases lay in between. CDR3 sequence reads: CATSAGEQYF. The CDR3 DNA follows: TGTGCCACCAGTGCTGGCGAGCAGTACTTC.

The V call is TRBV9, the J call TRBJ1-3; possible D gene TRBD1, 5 bases. The V end lost 4 bases, the J end lost 1 base, and 12 bases lay between the germline ends. The CDR3 has 15 amino acids. Germline lookup yields CDR1 SGDLS and CDR2 YYNGEE. The CDR3 region is CASSPGSGSGNTIYF. The CDR3 region has the DNA TGTGCCAGCAGCCCAGGGTCCGGTTCTGGAAACACCATATATTTT.

This clone was recorded only once. The chain is built from TRBV30 and TRBJ1-1; D gene unclear. Germline V gene data show CDR1 as GTSNPN and CDR2 as SVGIG (reference sequence). With 2 bases removed from V and 8 bases from J, the gap between germline ends came to 15 bases. The CDR3 contains 13 residues. This chain's CDR3 is CAWSNLASGEAFF. The CDR3 nucleotides are TGTGCCTGGAGTAATCTGGCGTCGGGGGAAGCTTTCTTT. The whole variable domain, remainder taken from reference TRBV30 and TRBJ1-1, is SQTIHQWPATLVQPVGSPLSLECTVEGTSNPNLYWYRQAAGRGLQLLFYSVGIGQISSEVPQNLSASRPQDRQFILSSKKLLLSDSGFYLCAWSNLASGEAFFGQGTRLTVV.

The chain joins TRBV5-1 to TRBJ2-2; D gene ambiguous. Deletions cut 0 bases from V and 1 base from J, with 10 bases between. From germline, CDR1 is SGHRS and CDR2 YFSETQ. This CDR3 is 16 amino acids long. The DNA for the CDR3 is TGCGCCAGCAGCTTGGGCTGGAGACAGAACACCGGGGAGCTGTTTTTT. Residues: CASSLGWRQNTGELFF.

V is TRBV5-1 and J is TRBJ2-3, with D possibly matching TRBD2 (6 bases). Per the germline V gene, CDR1 is SGHRS and CDR2 is YFSETQ. V was clipped by 3 bases and J by 0 bases, with 17 bases between them. This CDR3 spans 17 amino acids. The CDR3 region has the DNA TGCGCCAGCAGCTGGTCCACTAGCAGACCTAGCACAGATACGCAGTATTTT. Translation: CASSWSTSRPSTDTQYF.

This chain links TRBV13 with TRBJ2-1, with TRBD1 as a possible D gene (5 bases). The CDR3 length is 16 residues. V gave up 4 bases and J gave up 4 bases, with 17 bases separating them. Germline V gives CDR1 PRHDT, CDR2 FYEKMQ (reference sequence). CDR3 sequence: CASSSQGVTLYNEQFF. The CDR3 nucleotides are TGTGCCAGCAGCTCCCAAGGGGTTACCCTGTACAATGAGCAGTTCTTC.

In this sample, this clone turned up once. This sequence joins TRBV7-9 and TRBJ2-7, with 7 bases matching TRBD1. The germline V gene has CDR1 SEHNR and CDR2 FQNEAQ (reference sequence). This CDR3 is built from 12 residues. Losses at the gene ends were 11 bases for V and 2 bases for J; bases not matched to a gene: 6. Here the CDR3 DNA reads TGTGCCCCAGAAGGGGGCGCCTACGAGCAGTACTTC. Protein product: CAPEGGAYEQYF.

This clone came up a few times. The rearrangement joins TRBV3-1 (or the pseudogene TRBV3-2) to TRBJ2-7; D is unclear. The germline V gene has CDR1 LGHDT and CDR2 YNNKEL (reference sequence). V was clipped by 4 bases and J by 1 base, with 5 bases between them. This CDR3 region has 12 residues. The CDR3 loop is CASSLESYEQYF. The CDR3 nucleotides are TGTGCCAGCAGCCTCGAGTCCTACGAGCAGTACTTC.

The V and J genes are TRBV7-9 and TRBJ1-5; D uncertain. Germline V gene lookup returns CDR1 SEHNR and CDR2 FQNEAQ (reference sequence). The CDR3 sequence is 14 residues long. V dropped 5 bases and J dropped 1 base, with 9 bases sitting between them. The CDR3 DNA is TGTGCCAGCAGCCCGAGTGAAAGCAATCAGCCCCAGCATTTT. Its protein is CASSPSESNQPQHF.

The chain uses TRBV10-3 and TRBJ1-2, with D unresolved. With 8 bases removed from V and 6 bases from J, the gap between germline ends came to 10 bases. CDR3 length: 11 residues. The germline V gene has CDR1 ENHRY and CDR2 SYGVKD. This CDR3 reads CAIGSGDGYTF. CDR3 coding DNA: TGTGCCATCGGATCCGGGGATGGCTACACCTTC.